A single sample is the source of the 30 T cell receptor beta chains below, sequenced in a study of T and B cells in COVID-19 patients. Multiplex PCR with BIOMED2 TRB-A/B primer pools amplified TRB rearrangements. Each CDR3 protein gets one entry after TCRdb re-called the multiplex PCR reads with MiXCR. The sample lists several thousand distinct CDR3 sequences, roughly two fifths seen once, with less than 60% in the top ten. Blood genomic DNA input for TRB amplification was 250-500 ng. The sample consisted of blood. Receptor source: a human donor with active COVID-19.

This clonotype was seen a few times. The chain combines TRBV15 with TRBJ1-6, with TRBD1 as a possible D gene (5 bases). The CDR3 covers 15 residues. Between the trimmed V and J ends, which lost 0 bases and 9 bases, there was a span of 12 bases. Germline V gene data show CDR1 as LNHNV and CDR2 as YYDKDF (reference sequence). The chain's CDR3 is CATSRDGREVSPLHF. CDR3 bases: TGTGCCACCAGCAGAGATGGCAGGGAGGTTTCACCCCTCCACTTT.

Sample share makes this clonotype medium-sized. The V call is TRBV11-1, the J call TRBJ2-1; D not certain. Germline CDR1 SGHAT, CDR2 FQDESV (reference sequence). This CDR3 spans 15 amino acids. The V end was cut by 3 bases, the J end by 4 bases, with 13 bases between. CDR3 sequence: CASSLELRRYNEQFF. Written as DNA, the CDR3 is TGTGCCAGCAGCTTGGAATTACGGCGGTACAATGAGCAGTTCTTC.

CDR3 protein: CASSEGQGAGGYTF. For the CDR3, the DNA is TGTGCCAGCAGTGAGGGACAGGGGGCTGGGGGCTACACCTTC. The chain uses TRBV6-1 and TRBJ1-2, with TRBD1 matching over 12 bases. The CDR3 runs to 14 residues. The germline gives CDR1 MNHNS, CDR2 SASEGT. The ends lost 3 bases at V and 8 bases at J; junction bases unmatched: 4.

The chain employs TRBV11-3 and TRBJ2-7; 7 bases agree with TRBD2. The V and J ends lost 1 base and 6 bases, in that order; junction bases with no gene match: 6. The germline V gene has CDR1 SGHNT and CDR2 YENEEA. The CDR3 has 14 residues. The chain's CDR3 is CASSLARTRGEQYF. CDR3 sequence (DNA): TGTGCCAGCAGCTTAGCGAGGACTAGAGGCGAGCAGTACTTC.

This clonotype turned up a few times. This chain joins TRBV5-6 and TRBJ2-2, with a weak D call TRBD2 (6 bases). The CDR3 is 16 amino acids. V lost 3 bases and J lost 1, with 13 bases in between. CDR1 and CDR2 (germline): SGHDT, YYEEEE. CDR3 region: CASSWSGRGNTGELFF. The CDR3 DNA is TGTGCCAGCAGCTGGAGTGGGCGGGGGAACACCGGGGAGCTGTTTTTT.

This clonotype was detected a few times. The genes are TRBV6-5 and TRBJ2-5; possibly TRBD1 for D (6 bases). The CDR3 has 13 residues. In germline, CDR1 is MNHEY, CDR2 SVGAGI. V was shortened by 4 bases and J by 0 bases, with 6 bases between the two germline ends. CDR3 sequence (DNA): TGTGCCAGCAGTTCAGGGGACCAAGAGACCCAGTACTTC. Its translation is CASSSGDQETQYF.

The gene calls are TRBV10-3 and TRBJ1-1; D unclear. CDR3 length: 13 amino acids. The germline V and J ends were trimmed by 2 bases and 6 bases, with 10 bases remaining between them. Germline-derived CDR1 and CDR2 are ENHRY and SYGVKD. The CDR3 reads CAISEMPVPEAFF. In DNA form, the CDR3 reads TGTGCCATCAGTGAGATGCCAGTCCCTGAAGCTTTCTTT.

The chain employs TRBV7-9 and TRBJ2-2, with 12 nucleotides matching TRBD2. The germline CDR1 and CDR2 sequences are SEHNR and FQNEAQ (reference sequence). V lost 5 bases and J lost 6; bases outside the gene matches: 4. The CDR3 consists of 15 residues. The CDR3: CASSRLAGAAGELFF. The DNA of the CDR3 is TGTGCCAGCAGCCGACTAGCGGGAGCTGCCGGGGAGCTGTTTTTT.

This clonotype was seen just once. The rearrangement links TRBV7-9 to TRBJ2-5; 12 nucleotides align to TRBD1. This CDR3 contains 16 residues. V shed 4 bases, J shed 5 bases, and the junction held 8 bases outside the gene matches. Looked up from germline, CDR1 is SEHNR and CDR2 is FQNEAQ (reference sequence). CDR3 residues: CASSSPAGTGGETQYF. CDR3 in DNA: TGTGCCAGCAGCTCCCCAGCCGGGACAGGGGGCGAGACCCAGTACTTC.

The chain carries TRBV6-5 and TRBJ2-3, with D tentatively TRBD2 (5 bases). The CDR3 runs 17 residues. Trimming pared 7 bases from V and 5 bases from J, leaving 25 bases between. Germline CDR1 reads MNHEY; CDR2 reads SVGAGI. The CDR3 loop is CASTEYPLAGGVDTQYF. The CDR3 nucleotides are TGTGCCAGCACCGAATACCCTCTGGCGGGTGGAGTAGATACGCAGTATTTT.

This chain uses TRBV15 with TRBJ2-2; no clear D. This CDR3 is built from 14 residues. Between the trimmed V and J ends, which lost 3 bases and 5 bases, there was a span of 10 bases. The germline CDR1 and CDR2 sequences are LNHNV and YYDKDF (reference sequence). CDR3 nucleotides: TGTGCCACCAGCAGGGAGTCCGGAACCGGGGAGCTGTTTTTT. It encodes CATSRESGTGELFF.

The chain links TRBV6-5 to TRBJ2-1, with 11 bases that match TRBD2. Trimming took 7 bases from V and 10 from J; bases not matched to a gene: 12. CDR1 and CDR2 (germline): MNHEY, SVGAGI. This CDR3 is 15 amino acids long. CDR3 in DNA: TGTGCCAGCAAGCAGACTAGCGGGACCTCTTGGGAGCAGTTCTTC. It codes for CASKQTSGTSWEQFF.

This clonotype was observed a few times. The chain recombines TRBV19 with TRBJ1-1; D is unclear. The CDR3 is made up of 16 amino acids. Germline V gene data show CDR1 as LNHDA and CDR2 as SQIVND (reference sequence). Deletions cut 2 bases from V and 0 bases from J, with 13 bases between. Written as DNA, the CDR3 is TGTGCCAGTAGTATAATCGGAGCGATTTTGAACACTGAAGCTTTCTTT. It is translated as CASSIIGAILNTEAFF.

The V call is TRBV6-5, the J call TRBJ1-2; 9 positions match TRBD1. Looked up from germline, CDR1 is MNHEY and CDR2 is SVGAGI. CDR3 length: 14 residues. With 2 bases clipped from V and 6 bases from J, the junction kept 4 bases outside the gene matches. This chain's CDR3 is CASSYRDRVNGYTF. As DNA, the CDR3 is TGTGCCAGCAGTTACCGGGACAGGGTGAATGGCTACACCTTC.

The rearrangement joins TRBV6-2 or TRBV6-3 to TRBJ2-7; 10 bases match TRBD2. The CDR3 has 16 residues. Trimming at V came to 8 bases and at J to 3 bases, leaving 13 bases not matched to a gene. In germline, CDR1 is MNHEY, CDR2 SVGEGT. Here the CDR3 DNA reads TGTGCCAGCTCATATGGGGGAACTAGCGGGATCTACGAGCAGTACTTC. Its translation: CASSYGGTSGIYEQYF.

In this sample, this clonotype turned up a few times. The chain employs TRBV11-2 and TRBJ2-1, with D possibly matching TRBD2 (6 bases). Germline values: CDR1 SGHAT, CDR2 FQNNGV. The CDR3 runs 11 residues. V lost 4 bases and J 15 bases, leaving 13 bases between the germline ends. The CDR3 sequence is CASSYGGVAFF. CDR3 nucleotide sequence: TGTGCCAGCAGCTACGGAGGGGTGGCGTTCTTC.

This clonotype was picked up a small number of times. The chain couples TRBV6-5 to TRBJ2-1; D gene unclear. Trimming removed 3 bases at V and 0 bases at J, with 12 bases between. Germline assignment: CDR1 MNHEY and CDR2 SVGAGI. The CDR3 loop spans 16 amino acids. CDR3 nucleotides: TGTGCCAGCAGTTATGGCTCGGGCGGCTCCTACAATGAGCAGTTCTTC. The encoded protein is CASSYGSGGSYNEQFF.

This chain connects TRBV6-2 or TRBV6-3 to TRBJ2-6; D remains unclear. Germline-derived CDR1 and CDR2 are MNHEY and SVGEGT. CDR3 size: 18 residues. Trimming cost V 1 base and J 0 bases, with 13 bases left between them. DNA for the CDR3: TGTGCCAGCAGTTACTATGACCAAGAAACCTCTGGGGCCAACGTCCTGACTTTC. This encodes CASSYYDQETSGANVLTF.

This chain connects TRBV5-4 to TRBJ1-2; no reliable D call. The V and J ends lost 1 base and 2 bases respectively, with 0 bases between them. This CDR3 has 11 amino acids. The germline V gene encodes CDR1 SGHNT and CDR2 YYREEE (reference sequence). In DNA, the CDR3 is TGTGCCAGCAGCTTGAACTATGGCTACACCTTC. Translated: CASSLNYGYTF.

V and J are TRBV7-2 and TRBJ2-1; 10 bases agree with TRBD2. V shed 0 bases, J shed 7 bases, and the junction held 9 bases outside the gene matches. The CDR3 sequence is 17 residues long. CDR1 SGHTA and CDR2 FQGNSA come from the germline V gene. The DNA of the CDR3 is TGTGCCAGCAGCTTAGCGTCAGGAGCGGGGGGGCAAAATGAGCAGTTCTTC. Translating it yields CASSLASGAGGQNEQFF.

This chain links TRBV11-3 with TRBJ1-1; D remains ambiguous. The germline V gene encodes CDR1 SGHNT and CDR2 YENEEA. With 3 bases removed from V and 4 bases from J, the gap between germline ends came to 9 bases. The CDR3 is 13 residues long. The CDR3, as DNA: TGTGCCAGCAGCTTCCCCGGGCTCACTGAAGCTTTCTTT. Translating gives CASSFPGLTEAFF.

The chain couples TRBV27 to TRBJ1-2; TRBD1 agrees at 11 bases. The CDR3 runs 17 residues. Germline V gene lookup returns CDR1 MNHEY and CDR2 SMNVEV (reference sequence). J lost 4 bases, V lost 8 bases, and 15 bases had no gene match. CDR3 sequence (DNA): TGTGCCAGCCGTTCCTGGACAGGGGGCGTGTCATCCTATGGCTACACCTTC. Its protein product is CASRSWTGGVSSYGYTF.

This chain connects TRBV7-6 to TRBJ2-1; a weak D match, TRBD2 (6 bases). V was shortened by 1 base and J by 0 bases, with 13 bases between the two germline ends. From germline, CDR1 is SGHVS and CDR2 FNYEAQ. The CDR3 has 17 residues. Written as DNA, the CDR3 is TGTGCCAGCAGCTTAGGCGTCGGGAGCACCTCCTACAATGAGCAGTTCTTC. Protein product: CASSLGVGSTSYNEQFF.

For this clonotype: At one boundary the junction diverges from the germline segment, which might be a read error. This chain uses TRBV13 with TRBJ1-5, with a tentative D call TRBD1 (6 bases). The CDR3 consists of 14 residues. Germline V gene lookup returns CDR1 PRHDT and CDR2 FYEKMQ (reference sequence). The CDR3 reads CASSLGGGNQPQHF. CDR3 DNA: TGTGCCAGCAGCCTAGGGGGGGGGAATCAGCCCCAGCATTTT. Looking up the rest from reference TRBV13 and TRBJ1-5 gives the full variable domain: AAGVIQSPRHLIKEKRETATLKCYPIPRHDTVYWYQQGPGQDPQFLISFYEKMQSDKGSIPDRFSAQQFSDYHSELNMSSLELGDSALYFCASSLGGGNQPQHFGDGTRLSIL.

V and J are TRBV29-1 and TRBJ2-7; TRBD2 matches at 11 bases. Germline V CDR1 and CDR2: SQVTM, ANQGSEA. This CDR3 region has 13 residues. The V segment lost 2 bases and the J segment 6 bases; nucleotides outside the gene matches: 3. In DNA, the CDR3 is TGCAGCGTTGAATTTACTAGCGGGGGCGAGCAGTACTTC. As protein: CSVEFTSGGEQYF.

The chain joins TRBV12-3 or TRBV12-4 to TRBJ1-1; D may be TRBD1 (5 bases). V was trimmed by 4 bases and J by 9 bases, leaving 15 bases between them. The length of the CDR3 is 13 residues. The CDR3 sequence: CASSSGTGLKAFF. In DNA, the CDR3 is TGTGCCAGCAGTTCCGGGACCGGGTTGAAAGCTTTCTTT.

This clonotype showed up just a few times. This rearrangement joins TRBV24-1 to TRBJ2-3; TRBD1 matches at 9 bases. V shed 5 bases, J shed 4 bases, and the junction held 9 bases outside the gene matches. CDR1 KGHDR and CDR2 SFDVKD come from the germline V gene. The CDR3 consists of 16 residues. The CDR3 here is CATSAHGQGSSDTQYF. CDR3 bases: TGTGCCACCAGTGCCCACGGACAGGGGAGTTCAGATACGCAGTATTTT.

The chain recombines TRBV19 with TRBJ1-1; D possibly corresponds to TRBD1 (6 bases). The V end was cut by 1 base, the J end by 5 bases, with 14 bases between. CDR1 and CDR2 (germline): LNHDA, SQIVND (reference sequence). The CDR3 is 15 residues long. CDR3 amino acids: CASSIGAGEGTEAFF. As DNA, the CDR3 is TGTGCCAGTAGTATAGGGGCAGGGGAGGGGACTGAAGCTTTCTTT.

Remarks on this clonotype: Since a much larger clone is just one base distant, this may be a read error. The J gene is TRBJ2-3, the V gene TRBV14, with D perhaps TRBD1 or TRBD2 (5 bases each). CDR1 and CDR2 (germline): SGHDN, FVKESK. This CDR3 has 13 amino acids. CDR3 protein: CDSSLGQGHTQYF. CDR3 sequence (DNA): TGTGACAGCAGCTTAGGCCAGGGACATACGCAGTATTTT.

By its share, this clonotype is medium-sized. The V and J genes are TRBV19 and TRBJ2-3; D call uncertain. Trimming left V 4 bases short and J 2 bases short, with 7 bases between. The CDR3 has 13 amino acids. In germline, CDR1 is LNHDA, CDR2 SQIVND (reference sequence). CDR3 in amino acids: CASSNPDTDTQYF. For the CDR3, the DNA is TGTGCCAGTAGTAACCCAGACACAGATACGCAGTATTTT. The full variable domain, with the rest looked up from reference TRBV19 and TRBJ2-3, is DGGITQSPKYLFRKEGQNVTLSCEQNLNHDAMYWYRQDPGQGLRLIYYSQIVNDFQKGDIAEGYSVSREKKESFPLTVTSAQKNPTAFYLCASSNPDTDTQYFGPGTRLTVL.